This T cell receptor (beta chain) was found in a study of tumor-infiltrating lymphocytes in primary liver carcinoma. Study background: Roughly 3.65 to 7.5 million productive TCRbeta reads were obtained per sample, with similar numbers across tissue types. Regarding the study as a whole: Top-250-clone fractions were significantly higher in tumors than in blood (p = 0.039). Paired tumor-adjacent and tumor-blood samples overlapped less than tumor region pairs did.

Ten or more counts support this clonotype. Its specificity is not known. Synthesis of TCR beta cDNA was carried out from about 0.55 ug total RNA with a constant-region primer. Libraries of TCR beta came from three nested multiplex PCR rounds with slightly modified ARM-PCR. Two initial PCR rounds of about 10 cycles each paired TRBV1-TRBV30 forward primers with a C-beta reverse primer. TCRdb re-analysed the multiplex PCR reads in MiXCR, keeping a single row per CDR3 protein. The sample shows 75,000 to 80,000 distinct CDR3 sequences, roughly 71% of them seen only once. Germline V CDR1 and CDR2: SGHAT, FQDESV (reference sequence). CDR3 length: 16 residues. With 0 bases clipped from V and 3 bases from J, the junction kept 2 bases outside the gene matches. The tissue used was unsorted bulk material of about 19-31 mg. RNA and DNA were co-extracted from it with the AllPrep DNA/RNA mini kit. Patients had primary liver carcinoma treated by surgical resection.

Input material: tumor-adjacent normal liver tissue. The chain combines TRBV11-1 with TRBJ2-1; TRBD2 agrees at 10 bases. The clonotype was recovered from a middle-aged man with primary liver carcinoma and hepatitis B virus infection. The CDR3 DNA follows: TGTGCCAGCAGCTTAGCGAAGCGGGGGGGCTACAATGAGCAGTTCTTC. This translates into CASSLAKRGGYNEQFF.